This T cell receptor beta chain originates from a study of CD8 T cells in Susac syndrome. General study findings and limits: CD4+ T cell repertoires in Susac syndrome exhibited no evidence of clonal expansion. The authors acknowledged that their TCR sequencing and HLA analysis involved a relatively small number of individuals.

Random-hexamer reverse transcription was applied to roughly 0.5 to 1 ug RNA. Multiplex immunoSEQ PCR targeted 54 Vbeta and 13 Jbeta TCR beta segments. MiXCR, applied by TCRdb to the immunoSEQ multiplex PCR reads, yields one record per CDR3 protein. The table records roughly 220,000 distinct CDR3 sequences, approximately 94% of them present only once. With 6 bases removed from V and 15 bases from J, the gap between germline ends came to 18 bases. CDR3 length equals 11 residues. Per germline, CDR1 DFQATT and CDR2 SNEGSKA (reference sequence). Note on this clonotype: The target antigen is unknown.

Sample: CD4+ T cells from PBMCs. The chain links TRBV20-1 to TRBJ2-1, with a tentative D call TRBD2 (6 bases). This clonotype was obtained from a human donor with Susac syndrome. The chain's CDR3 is CSAPRRVDAFF. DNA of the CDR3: TGCAGTGCCCCCAGGAGGGTAGACGCGTTCTTC.